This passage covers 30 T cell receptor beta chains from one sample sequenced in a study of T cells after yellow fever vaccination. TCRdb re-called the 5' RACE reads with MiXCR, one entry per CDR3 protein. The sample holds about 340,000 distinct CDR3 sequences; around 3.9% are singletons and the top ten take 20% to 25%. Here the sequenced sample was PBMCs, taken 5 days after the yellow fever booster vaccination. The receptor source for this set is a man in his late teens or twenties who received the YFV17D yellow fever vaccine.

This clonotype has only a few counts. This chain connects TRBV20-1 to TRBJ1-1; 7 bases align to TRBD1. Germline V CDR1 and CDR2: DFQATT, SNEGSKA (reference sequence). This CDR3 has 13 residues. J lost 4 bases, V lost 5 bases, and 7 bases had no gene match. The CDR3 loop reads CSAVKQGVTEAFF. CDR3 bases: TGCAGTGCTGTTAAGCAGGGGGTCACTGAAGCTTTCTTT.

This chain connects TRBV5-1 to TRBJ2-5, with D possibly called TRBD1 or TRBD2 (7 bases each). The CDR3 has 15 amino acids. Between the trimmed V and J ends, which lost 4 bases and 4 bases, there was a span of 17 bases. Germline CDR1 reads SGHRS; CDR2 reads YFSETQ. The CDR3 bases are TGCGCCAGCAGCCCGGACAGGTCGGGAGGAGAGACCCAGTACTTC. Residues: CASSPDRSGGETQYF.

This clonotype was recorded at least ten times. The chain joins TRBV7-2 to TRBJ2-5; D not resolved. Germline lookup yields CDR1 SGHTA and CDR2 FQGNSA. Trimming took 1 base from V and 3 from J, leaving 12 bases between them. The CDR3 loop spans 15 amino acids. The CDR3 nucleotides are TGTGCCAGCAGCTTAGAGGGCAGTTCAGAAGAGACCCAGTACTTC. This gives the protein CASSLEGSSEETQYF.

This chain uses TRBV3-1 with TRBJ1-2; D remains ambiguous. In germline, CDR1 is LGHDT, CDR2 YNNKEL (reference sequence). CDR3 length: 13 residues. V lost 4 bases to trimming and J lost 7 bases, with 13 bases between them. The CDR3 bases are TGTGCCAGCAGCCCTCAAGAGGCGCGTGGCTACACCTTC. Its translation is CASSPQEARGYTF. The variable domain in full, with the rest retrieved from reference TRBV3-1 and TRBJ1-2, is DTAVSQTPKYLVTQMGNDKSIKCEQNLGHDTMYWYKQDSKKFLKIMFSYNNKELIINETVPNRFSPKSPDKAHLNLHINSLELGDSAVYFCASSPQEARGYTFGSGTRLTVV.

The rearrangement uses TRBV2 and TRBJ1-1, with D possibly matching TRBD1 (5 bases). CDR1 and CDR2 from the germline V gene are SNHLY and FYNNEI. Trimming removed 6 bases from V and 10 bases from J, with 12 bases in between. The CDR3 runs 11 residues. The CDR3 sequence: CASRGFGGAFF. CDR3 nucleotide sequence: TGTGCCAGCAGGGGCTTTGGGGGAGCTTTCTTT.

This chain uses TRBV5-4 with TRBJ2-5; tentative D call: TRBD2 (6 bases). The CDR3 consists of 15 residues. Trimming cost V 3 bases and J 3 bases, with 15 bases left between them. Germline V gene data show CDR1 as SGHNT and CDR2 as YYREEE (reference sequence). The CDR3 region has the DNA TGTGCCAGCAGCTGGAGGTCCGGGAGCAAAGAGACCCAGTACTTC. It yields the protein CASSWRSGSKETQYF.

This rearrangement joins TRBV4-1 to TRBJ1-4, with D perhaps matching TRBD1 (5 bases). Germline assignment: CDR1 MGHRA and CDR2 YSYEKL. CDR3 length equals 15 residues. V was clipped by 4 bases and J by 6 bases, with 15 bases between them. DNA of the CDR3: TGCGCCAGCAGCCCCCACGGGACGGCCGATGAAAAACTGTTTTTT. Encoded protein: CASSPHGTADEKLFF.

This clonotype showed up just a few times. CDR3 bases: TGTGCCAGCAGTCTCCCGGTGAACTATGGCTACACCTTC. Its translation is CASSLPVNYGYTF. V and J are TRBV12-3 or TRBV12-4 and TRBJ1-2; D remains unclear. Deletions cut 5 bases from V and 2 bases from J, with 9 bases between. This CDR3 region has 13 residues.

CDR3 sequence (DNA): TGTGCCAGCAGTAGATCCGGGAGGCAGGGTTGGGATACGCAGTATTTT. This gives the protein CASSRSGRQGWDTQYF. The V call is TRBV2, the J call TRBJ2-3; TRBD2 matches 7 bases. Germline-derived CDR1 and CDR2 are SNHLY and FYNNEI. After removal of 5 bases from V and 6 bases from J, the junction contained 14 bases not matched to a gene. The CDR3 consists of 16 residues.

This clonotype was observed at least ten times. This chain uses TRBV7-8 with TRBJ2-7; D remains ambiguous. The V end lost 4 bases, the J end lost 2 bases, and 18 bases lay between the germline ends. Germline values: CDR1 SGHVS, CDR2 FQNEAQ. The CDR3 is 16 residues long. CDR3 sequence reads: CASSSNPGSATYEQYF. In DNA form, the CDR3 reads TGTGCCAGCAGCTCCAACCCCGGATCCGCCACCTACGAGCAGTACTTC.

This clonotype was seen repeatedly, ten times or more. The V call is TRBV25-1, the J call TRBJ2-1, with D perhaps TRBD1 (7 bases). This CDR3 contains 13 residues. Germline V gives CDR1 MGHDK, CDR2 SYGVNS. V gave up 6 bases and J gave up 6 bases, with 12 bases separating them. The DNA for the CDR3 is TGTGCCAGCAGCCAGGGGGGAGGCAATGAGCAGTTCTTC. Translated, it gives CASSQGGGNEQFF.

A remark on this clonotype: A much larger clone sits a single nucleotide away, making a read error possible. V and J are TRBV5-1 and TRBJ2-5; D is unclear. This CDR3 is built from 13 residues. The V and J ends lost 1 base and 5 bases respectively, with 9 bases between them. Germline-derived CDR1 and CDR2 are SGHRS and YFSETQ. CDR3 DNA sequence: TGCGCCAGCAGCTTGAACGTGTTGGAGACCCAGTACTTC. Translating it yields CASSLNVLETQYF.

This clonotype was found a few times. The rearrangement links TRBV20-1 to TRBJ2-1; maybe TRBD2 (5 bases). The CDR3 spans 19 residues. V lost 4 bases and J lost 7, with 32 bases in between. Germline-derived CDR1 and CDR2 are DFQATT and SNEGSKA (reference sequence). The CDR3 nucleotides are TGCAGTGCTAAAACCTTATATGCACCCGGGATTTCAAACGGGAATGAGCAGTTCTTC. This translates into CSAKTLYAPGISNGNEQFF.

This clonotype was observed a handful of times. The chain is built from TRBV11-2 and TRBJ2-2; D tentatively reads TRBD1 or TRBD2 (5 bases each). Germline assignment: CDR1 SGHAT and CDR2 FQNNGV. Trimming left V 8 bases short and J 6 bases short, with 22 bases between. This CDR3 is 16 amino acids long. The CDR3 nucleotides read TGTGCCAGCTCTCTAATCCGGGGCCTAGGGGCCGGGGAGCTGTTTTTT. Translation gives CASSLIRGLGAGELFF. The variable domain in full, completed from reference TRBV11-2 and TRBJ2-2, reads EAGVAQSPRYKIIEKRQSVAFWCNPISGHATLYWYQQILGQGPKLLIQFQNNGVVDDSQLPKDRFSAERLKGVDSTLKIQPAKLEDSAVYLCASSLIRGLGAGELFFGEGSRLTVL.

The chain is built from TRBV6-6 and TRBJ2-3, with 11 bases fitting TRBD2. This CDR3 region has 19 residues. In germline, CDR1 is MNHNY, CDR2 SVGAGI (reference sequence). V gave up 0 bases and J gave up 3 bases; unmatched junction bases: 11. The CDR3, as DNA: TGTGCCAGCAGTTACTCGGCTAGCGGGGGGTGGGATCTAACAGATACGCAGTATTTT. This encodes CASSYSASGGWDLTDTQYF.

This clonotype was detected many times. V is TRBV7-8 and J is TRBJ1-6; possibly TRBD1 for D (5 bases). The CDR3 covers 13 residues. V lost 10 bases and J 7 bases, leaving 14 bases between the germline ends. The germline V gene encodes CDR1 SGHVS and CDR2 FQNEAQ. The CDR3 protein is CATARQPNSPLHF. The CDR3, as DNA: TGTGCCACAGCCAGACAGCCAAATTCACCCCTCCACTTT.

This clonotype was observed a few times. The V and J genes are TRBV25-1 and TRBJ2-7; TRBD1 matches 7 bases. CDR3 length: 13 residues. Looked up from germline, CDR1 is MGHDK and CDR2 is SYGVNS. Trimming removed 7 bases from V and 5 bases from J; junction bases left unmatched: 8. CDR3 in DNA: TGTGCCAGCACAAAGACAGGGAGTGACGAGCAGTACTTC. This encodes CASTKTGSDEQYF.

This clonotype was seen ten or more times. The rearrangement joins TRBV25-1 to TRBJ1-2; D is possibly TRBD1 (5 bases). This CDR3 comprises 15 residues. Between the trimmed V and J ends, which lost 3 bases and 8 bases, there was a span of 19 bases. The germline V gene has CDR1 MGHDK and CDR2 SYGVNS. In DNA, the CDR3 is TGTGCCAGCAGTGAGGGGGAGTGGGCTCGCGGCGGCTACACCTTC. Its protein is CASSEGEWARGGYTF.

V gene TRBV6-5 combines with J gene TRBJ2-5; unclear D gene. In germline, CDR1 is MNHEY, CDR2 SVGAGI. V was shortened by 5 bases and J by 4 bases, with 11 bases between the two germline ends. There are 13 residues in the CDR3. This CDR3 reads CASSVRSAETQYF. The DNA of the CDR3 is TGTGCCAGCAGTGTTCGATCGGCAGAGACCCAGTACTTC.

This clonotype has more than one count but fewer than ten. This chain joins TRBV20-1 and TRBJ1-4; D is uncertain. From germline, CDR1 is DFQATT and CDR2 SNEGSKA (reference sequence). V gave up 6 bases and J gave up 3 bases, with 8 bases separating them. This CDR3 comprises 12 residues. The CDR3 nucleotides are TGCAGTGCCTTGAACGCTAATGAAAAACTGTTTTTT. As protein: CSALNANEKLFF.

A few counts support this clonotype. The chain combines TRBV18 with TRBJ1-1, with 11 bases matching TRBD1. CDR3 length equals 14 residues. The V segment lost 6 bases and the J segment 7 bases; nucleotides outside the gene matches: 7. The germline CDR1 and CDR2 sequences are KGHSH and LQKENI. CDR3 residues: CASSLGQGAGEAFF. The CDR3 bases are TGTGCCAGCTCGCTAGGACAGGGGGCCGGTGAAGCTTTCTTT.

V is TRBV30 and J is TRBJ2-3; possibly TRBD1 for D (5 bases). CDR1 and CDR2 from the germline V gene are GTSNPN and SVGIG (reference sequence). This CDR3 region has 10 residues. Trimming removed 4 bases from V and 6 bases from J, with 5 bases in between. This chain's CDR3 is CAWTGDTQYF. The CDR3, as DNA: TGTGCCTGGACAGGGGATACGCAGTATTTT.

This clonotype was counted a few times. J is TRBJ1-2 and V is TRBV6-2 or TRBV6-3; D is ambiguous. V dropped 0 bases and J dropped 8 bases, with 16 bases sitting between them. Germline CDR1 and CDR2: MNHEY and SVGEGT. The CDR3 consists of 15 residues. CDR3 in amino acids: CASSYSYYTADGYTF. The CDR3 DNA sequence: TGTGCCAGCAGTTACTCATACTACACAGCTGACGGCTACACCTTC.

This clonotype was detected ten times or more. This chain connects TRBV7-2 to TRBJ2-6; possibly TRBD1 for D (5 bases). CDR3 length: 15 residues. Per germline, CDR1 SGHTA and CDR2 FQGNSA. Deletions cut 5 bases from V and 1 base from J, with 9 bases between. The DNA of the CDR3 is TGTGCCAGCAGCCCCAGGGCTTCTGGGGCCAACGTCCTGACTTTC. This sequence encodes CASSPRASGANVLTF. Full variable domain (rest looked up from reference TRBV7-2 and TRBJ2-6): GAGVSQSPSNKVTEKGKDVELRCDPISGHTALYWYRQSLGQGLEFLIYFQGNSAPDKSGLPSDRFSAERTGGSVSTLTIQRTQQEDSAVYLCASSPRASGANVLTFGAGSRLTVL.

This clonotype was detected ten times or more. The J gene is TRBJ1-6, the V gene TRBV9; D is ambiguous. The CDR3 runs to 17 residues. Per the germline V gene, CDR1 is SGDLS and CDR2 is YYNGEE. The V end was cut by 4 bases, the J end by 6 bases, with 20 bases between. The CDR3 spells CASSQRSRAGSNSPLHF. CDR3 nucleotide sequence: TGTGCCAGCAGCCAACGTAGTAGAGCGGGATCTAATTCACCCCTCCACTTT. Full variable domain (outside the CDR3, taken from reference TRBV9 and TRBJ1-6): DSGVTQTPKHLITATGQRVTLRCSPRSGDLSVYWYQQSLDQGLQFLIQYYNGEERAKGNILERFSAQQFPDLHSELNLSSLELGDSALYFCASSQRSRAGSNSPLHFGNGTRLTVT.

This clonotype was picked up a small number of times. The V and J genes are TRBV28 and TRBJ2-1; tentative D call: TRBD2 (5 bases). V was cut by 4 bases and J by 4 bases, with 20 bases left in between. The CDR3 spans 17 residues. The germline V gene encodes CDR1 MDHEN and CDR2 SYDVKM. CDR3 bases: TGTGCCAGCAGTTCGGGAAGATCTAGCATCGGTTACAATGAGCAGTTCTTC. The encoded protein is CASSSGRSSIGYNEQFF.

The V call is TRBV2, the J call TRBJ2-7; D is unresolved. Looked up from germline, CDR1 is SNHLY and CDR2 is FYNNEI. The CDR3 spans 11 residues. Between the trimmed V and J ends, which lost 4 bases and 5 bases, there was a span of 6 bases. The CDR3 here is CASSGVHEQYF. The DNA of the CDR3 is TGTGCCAGCAGTGGGGTCCACGAGCAGTACTTC.

CDR3 DNA sequence: TGTGCCACCGCACGGGGATCGATGGCGGCCGGGACAATCCTTAAGGGCACCCAAGAGACCCAGTACTTC. Translating it yields CATARGSMAAGTILKGTQETQYF. The rearrangement links TRBV15 to TRBJ2-5, with D tentatively TRBD1 (6 bases). This CDR3 contains 23 residues. The V end lost 8 bases, the J end lost 1 base, and 41 bases lay between the germline ends. Germline CDR1 and CDR2: LNHNV and YYDKDF (reference sequence).

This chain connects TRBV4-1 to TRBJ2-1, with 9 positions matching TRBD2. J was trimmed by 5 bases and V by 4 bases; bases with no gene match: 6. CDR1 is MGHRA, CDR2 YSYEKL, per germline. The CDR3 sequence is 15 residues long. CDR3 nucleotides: TGCGCCAGCAGCCTTAGACTAGCGGACAACAATGAGCAGTTCTTC. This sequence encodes CASSLRLADNNEQFF.

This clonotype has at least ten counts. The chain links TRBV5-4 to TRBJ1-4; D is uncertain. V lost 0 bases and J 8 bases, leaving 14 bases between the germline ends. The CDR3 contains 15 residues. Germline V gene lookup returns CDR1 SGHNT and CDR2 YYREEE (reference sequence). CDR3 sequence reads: CASSLDNLGGEKLFF. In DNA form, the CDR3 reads TGTGCCAGCAGCTTGGACAACCTCGGCGGGGAAAAACTGTTTTTT.